This record concerns one TCR beta chain sequence. The record originates from a study of blood T cell repertoires in COVID-19. Sequencing used immunoSEQ multiplex PCR; TCRdb keeps in-frame clones, though not all of them. The table shows about 110,000 clones, with about three quarters occurring only once. The V gene's germline CDR1 is KGHSH and CDR2 LQKENI. Trimming cost V 6 bases and J 0 bases; bases outside gene matches: 10. This CDR3 contains 17 residues. The chain carries TRBV18 and TRBJ2-5; TRBD2 matches at 10 bases. This TCR came from a woman aged 80 or older with active or convalescent COVID-19. The specimen sequenced was peripheral blood. In DNA, the CDR3 is TGTGCCAGCTCGCCCCCGGGGACTAGCGCTAACCAAGAGACCCAGTACTTC. Amino acids: CASSPPGTSANQETQYF.